This is a list of T cell receptor beta chains from one sample in a study of naive and memory T cell subsets. MiXCR, run by TCRdb on the UMI-ligation and nested PCR reads, gives a single entry per CDR3 protein. The data contain around 20,000 distinct CDR3 sequences, 6% of them seen just once; the ten biggest clones take up 6.2%. The sample consisted of skin, taken from a tuberculin skin test site. The receptors come from an adult in good health. The CDR3 runs from the conserved cysteine through the conserved F or W. Fields, in order: clone size, V gene, J gene, D gene, CDR3 DNA, CDR3 protein. D genes are given only for firm matches. Rows may omit the clone size; those that give it use once, few, many or a size class.

>NA|TRBV7-9|TRBJ2-7|NA
TGTGCCAGCAGCTTAGAGGACTACGAGCAGTACTTC
CASSLEDYEQYF
>NA|TRBV19|TRBJ1-5|NA
TGTGCCAGTAGGCCTCAGGGGCAGAGCAATCAGCCCCAGCATTTT
CASRPQGQSNQPQHF
>many|TRBV10-3|TRBJ1-2|NA
TGTGCCATCAAAGCAGGCTACTATGGCTACACCTTC
CAIKAGYYGYTF
>many|TRBV6-5|TRBJ1-1|NA
TGTGCCAGCAGTTCCCGGGACCCCTCCAGGGCTTTCTTT
CASSSRDPSRAFF
>many|TRBV6-6|TRBJ2-7|TRBD2
TGTGCCAGCCGATTTAGCGGGAGCTCCTACGAGCAGTACTTC
CASRFSGSSYEQYF
>many|TRBV3-1|TRBJ2-4|NA
TGTGCCTACCAAGGGAATCCAGCCAAAAACATTCAGTACTTC
CAYQGNPAKNIQYF
>many|TRBV7-2|TRBJ2-3|NA
TGTGCCAGCAGCTTTTCATCCGGGAGCACAGATACGCAGTATTTT
CASSFSSGSTDTQYF
>many|TRBV7-2|TRBJ2-5|NA
TGTGCCAGCAGCCCCCCACGGGGGGCGAGGGAGACCCAGTACTTC
CASSPPRGARETQYF
>many|TRBV7-2|TRBJ2-2|TRBD1
TGTGCCAGCAGGTCTTGGCAGGGGGCGAACACCGGGGAGCTGTTTTTT
CASRSWQGANTGELFF
>many|TRBV7-2|TRBJ2-2|NA
TGTGCCAGCAGCTTATTTACCGGGGAGCTGTTTTTT
CASSLFTGELFF
>many|TRBV7-9|TRBJ1-1|NA
TGTGCCAGCAGCTTAGGACTGGCCCGGAACACTGAAGCTTTCTTT
CASSLGLARNTEAFF
>many|TRBV9|TRBJ2-3|NA
TGTGCCAGCAGCCCCACGGCAGGGCTTACAGATACGCAGTATTTT
CASSPTAGLTDTQYF
>many|TRBV7-2|TRBJ2-1|NA
TGTGCCAGCAGCTCGAAGGGGGCCGGGACTAGAAATGAGCAGTTCTTC
CASSSKGAGTRNEQFF
>many|TRBV3-1|TRBJ2-1|NA
TGTGCCAGCAGCCAAGATGACAGGTCGGCCCAGTTCTTC
CASSQDDRSAQFF
>many|TRBV7-9|TRBJ1-4|TRBD1
TGTGCCAGCAGCCAGGGACAGGGGAGAGAAAAACTGTTTTTT
CASSQGQGREKLFF
>many|TRBV29-1|TRBJ2-3|NA
TGCAGCGCCCCCCTTCGTACGGGGGCCCGGGATACGCAGTATTTT
CSAPLRTGARDTQYF
>few|TRBV12-3/TRBV12-4|TRBJ1-1|NA
TGTGCCAGCAGTTTGGTGAACACTGAAGCTTTCTTT
CASSLVNTEAFF
>many|TRBV13|TRBJ2-1|NA
TGTGCCAGCAGCTTAGTTATGGGTAATGAGCAGTTCTTC
CASSLVMGNEQFF
>many|TRBV4-1|TRBJ2-7|NA
TGCGCCAGCAGCCAAGTTTCTAGCCGCTACGAGCAGTACTTC
CASSQVSSRYEQYF
>NA|TRBV19|TRBJ2-1|TRBD2
TGTGCCAGTAGTATCCCTAGCGGTCCCTCCTACAATGAGCAGTTCTTC
CASSIPSGPSYNEQFF
>few|TRBV28|TRBJ1-4|TRBD1
TGTGCCAGCAGTTCCATATCCGGGACAGGGAATGAAAAACTGTTTTTT
CASSSISGTGNEKLFF
>many|TRBV6-2/TRBV6-3|TRBJ2-3|TRBD1
TGTGCCAGCAGTTACTCGTCTGACAGGGGGCTTGATACAGATACGCAGTATTTT
CASSYSSDRGLDTDTQYF
>few|TRBV9|TRBJ1-4|TRBD1
TGTGCCAGCAGCCCCCGGGACAGGTGGGCTAATGAAAAACTGTTTTTT
CASSPRDRWANEKLFF
>many|TRBV5-1|TRBJ2-2|NA
TGCGCCAGCAGCTCGAACTGGCGCACCGGGGAGCTGTTTTTT
CASSSNWRTGELFF
>many|TRBV4-1|TRBJ2-3|TRBD1
TGCGCCAGCAGCCGGGGACAGACTAGCACAGATACGCAGTATTTT
CASSRGQTSTDTQYF
>NA|TRBV18|TRBJ1-1|TRBD1
TGTGCCAGCTCACCATTGGGTATTGGTCGGACAGGGGGCTTGGGCACTGAAGCTTTCTTT
CASSPLGIGRTGGLGTEAFF
>many|TRBV7-9|TRBJ1-1|NA
TGTGCCAGCGGTGGGGCCACTGAAGCTTTCTTT
CASGGATEAFF
>medium-sized|TRBV4-1|TRBJ2-7|NA
TGCGCCAGCAGCTCCCGGTCGTCGGGGCGGGATGAGAGCGAGCAGTACTTC
CASSSRSSGRDESEQYF
>many|TRBV6-5|TRBJ2-1|NA
TGTGCCAGCAGTTACGGGTTGGGGTACAATGAGCAGTTCTTC
CASSYGLGYNEQFF
>few|TRBV7-2|TRBJ2-1|NA
TGTGCCAGCAGCTTACTCTACAATGAGCAGTTCTTC
CASSLLYNEQFF
>many|TRBV20-1|TRBJ2-3|TRBD2
TGCAGTGCTAGATCTTCTCAACTAGCGGGAGGCACAGATACGCAGTATTTT
CSARSSQLAGGTDTQYF
>NA|TRBV6-4|TRBJ2-2|TRBD1
TGTGCCAGCAGTGAAGGGGACAGCGGGGAGCTGTTTTTT
CASSEGDSGELFF
>many|TRBV9|TRBJ2-2|NA
TGTGCCAGCAGCGTATCAGGACTCAGATCCACCGGGGAGCTGTTTTTT
CASSVSGLRSTGELFF
>medium-sized|TRBV12-3/TRBV12-4|TRBJ2-1|NA
TGTGCCAGCAGTTCAGGTAGAAATGAGCAGTTCTTC
CASSSGRNEQFF
>medium-sized|TRBV7-2|TRBJ2-2|NA
TGTGCCAGCAGTCTTACCGGTCCTACCGGGGAGCTGTTTTTT
CASSLTGPTGELFF
>few|TRBV4-2|TRBJ2-1|NA
TGTGCCAGCAGCCAAGATGGTAGCGCCTACAATGAGCAGTTCTTC
CASSQDGSAYNEQFF
>many|TRBV7-2|TRBJ1-2|NA
TGTGCCAGCAGCCCAAGTACGAACTATGGCTACACCTTC
CASSPSTNYGYTF
>few|TRBV5-6|TRBJ1-2|NA
TGTGCCAGCAGCTTGGGGATCCTCGACTATGGCTACACCTTC
CASSLGILDYGYTF
>NA|TRBV12-3/TRBV12-4|TRBJ2-2|NA
TGTGCCAGCAGTCCCCTACCGACCGGGGAGCTGTTTTTT
CASSPLPTGELFF
>many|TRBV28|TRBJ1-1|NA
TGTGCCAGCAGTTTACTTAGGGGAGGGAACACTGAAGCTTTCTTT
CASSLLRGGNTEAFF
>NA|TRBV14|TRBJ2-1|NA
TGTGCCAGCAGCCCTCACCGGGACGGGAGCAACAATGAGCAGTTCTTC
CASSPHRDGSNNEQFF